Listed here is a single TCR beta chain. This sample was included in a study of blood T cell repertoires in COVID-19. The overall study: The samples span acute and convalescent COVID-19 from the United States, Italy and Spain. Sources were T cells, B-cell-depleted T cells, or PBMCs; the material itself was cDNA or gDNA.

Clinical history as reported by participants underpinned cohort assignment. Per the authors' pipeline: Amplifying reference gene primers gave estimates of nucleated cell counts. The table came from immunoSEQ multiplex PCR; TCRdb's copy has only in-frame clones and leaves some out. Clone size and V and J calls were adopted from that table, with D and trimming inferred from the DNA. This repertoire shows 250,000 to 300,000 clones, approximately 85% found once; its top ten account for 1.5% to 2%. The sequencing input was PBMCs or T cells enriched from blood (not recorded which). This TCR derives from a woman in her 50s who had recovered from COVID-19.

The chain's CDR3 is CASSPGAFYNEQFF. The CDR3 DNA follows: TGTGCCAGCAGCCCAGGGGCCTTCTACAATGAGCAGTTCTTC. This chain connects TRBV7-2 to TRBJ2-1; D is possibly TRBD1 (6 bases). Between the trimmed V and J ends, which lost 5 bases and 3 bases, there was a span of 11 bases. In germline, CDR1 is SGHTA, CDR2 FQGNSA. The CDR3 spans 14 residues.